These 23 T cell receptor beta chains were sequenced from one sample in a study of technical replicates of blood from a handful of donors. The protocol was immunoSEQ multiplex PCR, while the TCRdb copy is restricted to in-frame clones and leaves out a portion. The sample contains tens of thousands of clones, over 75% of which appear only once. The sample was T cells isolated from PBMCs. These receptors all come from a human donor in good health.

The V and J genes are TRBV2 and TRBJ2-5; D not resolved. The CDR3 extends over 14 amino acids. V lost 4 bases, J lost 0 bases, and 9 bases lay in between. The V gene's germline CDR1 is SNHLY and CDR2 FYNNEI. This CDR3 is CASSAGQNQETQYF. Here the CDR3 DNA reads TGTGCCAGCAGTGCGGGTCAGAACCAAGAGACCCAGTACTTC.

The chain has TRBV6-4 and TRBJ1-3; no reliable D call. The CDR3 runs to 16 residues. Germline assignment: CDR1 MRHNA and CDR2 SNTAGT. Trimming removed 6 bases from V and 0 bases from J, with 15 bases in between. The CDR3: CASRPRDSTSGNTIYF. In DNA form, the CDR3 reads TGTGCCAGCAGGCCTCGGGATTCTACCTCTGGAAACACCATATATTTT.

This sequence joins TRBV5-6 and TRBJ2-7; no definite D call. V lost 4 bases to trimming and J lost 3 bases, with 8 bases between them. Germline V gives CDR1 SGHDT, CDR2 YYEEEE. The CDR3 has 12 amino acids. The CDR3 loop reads CASSAYYYEQYF. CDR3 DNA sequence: TGTGCCAGCAGCGCCTACTACTACGAGCAGTACTTC.

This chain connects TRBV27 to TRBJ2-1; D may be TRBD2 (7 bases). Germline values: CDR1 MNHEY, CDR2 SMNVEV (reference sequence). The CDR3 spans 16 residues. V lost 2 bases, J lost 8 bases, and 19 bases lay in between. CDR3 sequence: CASSLPKRGGEDEQFF. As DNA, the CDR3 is TGTGCCAGCAGTTTACCCAAAAGGGGGGGAGAGGATGAGCAGTTCTTC.

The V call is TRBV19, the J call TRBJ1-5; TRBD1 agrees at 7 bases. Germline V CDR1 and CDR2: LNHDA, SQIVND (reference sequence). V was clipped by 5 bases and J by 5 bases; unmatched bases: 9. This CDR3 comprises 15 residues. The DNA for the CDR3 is TGTGCCAGTAGTCCTCAAGGACAGGAAGATCAGCCCCAGCATTTT. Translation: CASSPQGQEDQPQHF.

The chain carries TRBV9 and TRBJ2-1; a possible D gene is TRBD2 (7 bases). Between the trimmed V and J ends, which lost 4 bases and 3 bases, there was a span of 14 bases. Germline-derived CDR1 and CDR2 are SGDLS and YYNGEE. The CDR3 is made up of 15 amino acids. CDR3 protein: CASSSSGGGYNEQFF. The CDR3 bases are TGTGCCAGCAGCTCTAGCGGAGGGGGCTACAATGAGCAGTTCTTC.

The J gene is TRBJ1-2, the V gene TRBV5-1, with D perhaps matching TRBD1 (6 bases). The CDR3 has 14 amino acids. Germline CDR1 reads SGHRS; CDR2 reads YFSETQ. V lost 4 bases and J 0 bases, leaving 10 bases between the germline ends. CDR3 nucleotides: TGCGCCAGCAGCGAGGGGACACCTAACTATGGCTACACCTTC. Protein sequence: CASSEGTPNYGYTF.

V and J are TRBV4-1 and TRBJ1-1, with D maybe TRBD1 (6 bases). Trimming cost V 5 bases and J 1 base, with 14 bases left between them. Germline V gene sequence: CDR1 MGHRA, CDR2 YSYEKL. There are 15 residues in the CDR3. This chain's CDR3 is CASSTYQGTNTEAFF. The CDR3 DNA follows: TGCGCCAGCAGCACCTATCAGGGGACGAACACTGAAGCTTTCTTT.

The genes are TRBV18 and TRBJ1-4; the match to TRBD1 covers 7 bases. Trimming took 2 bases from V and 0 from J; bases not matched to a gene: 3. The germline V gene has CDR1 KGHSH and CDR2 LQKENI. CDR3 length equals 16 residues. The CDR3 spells CASSPSGTATNEKLFF. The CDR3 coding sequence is TGTGCCAGCTCACCATCCGGGACAGCAACTAATGAAAAACTGTTTTTT.

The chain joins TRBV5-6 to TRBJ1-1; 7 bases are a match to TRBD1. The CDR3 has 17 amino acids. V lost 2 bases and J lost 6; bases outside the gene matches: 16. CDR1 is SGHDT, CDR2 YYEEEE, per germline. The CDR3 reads CASSLQGSDIVGAEAFF. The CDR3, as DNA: TGTGCCAGCAGCTTACAGGGGTCCGACATTGTAGGTGCTGAAGCTTTCTTT.

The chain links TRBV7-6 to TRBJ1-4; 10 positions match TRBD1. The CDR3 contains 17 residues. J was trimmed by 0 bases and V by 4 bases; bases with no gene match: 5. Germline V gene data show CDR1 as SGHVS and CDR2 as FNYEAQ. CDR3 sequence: CASSWDRGSATNEKLFF. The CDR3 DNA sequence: TGTGCCAGCAGCTGGGACAGGGGAAGTGCAACTAATGAAAAACTGTTTTTT.

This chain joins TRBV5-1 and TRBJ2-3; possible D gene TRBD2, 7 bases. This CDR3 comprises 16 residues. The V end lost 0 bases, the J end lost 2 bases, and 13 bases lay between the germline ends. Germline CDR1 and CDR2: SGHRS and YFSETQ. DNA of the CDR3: TGCGCCAGCAGCTTGGAAGGGGGGGCAACCACAGATACGCAGTATTTT. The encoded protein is CASSLEGGATTDTQYF.

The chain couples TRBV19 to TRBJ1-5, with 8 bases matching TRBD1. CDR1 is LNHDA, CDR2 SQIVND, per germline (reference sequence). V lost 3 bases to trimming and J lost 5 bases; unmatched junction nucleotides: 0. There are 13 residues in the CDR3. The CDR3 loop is CASSMDRDQPQHF. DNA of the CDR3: TGTGCCAGTAGTATGGACAGGGATCAGCCCCAGCATTTT.

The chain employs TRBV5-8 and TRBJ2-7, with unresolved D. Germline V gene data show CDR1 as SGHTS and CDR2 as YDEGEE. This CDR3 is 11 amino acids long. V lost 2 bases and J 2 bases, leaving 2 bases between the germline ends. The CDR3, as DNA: TGTGCCAGCAGCTTCGCCTACGAGCAGTACTTC. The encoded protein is CASSFAYEQYF. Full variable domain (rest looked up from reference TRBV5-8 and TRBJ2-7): EAGVTQSPTHLIKTRGQQATLRCSPISGHTSVYWYQQALGLGLQFLLWYDEGEERNRGNFPPRFSGRQFPNYSSELNVNALELEDSALYLCASSFAYEQYFGPGTRLTVT.

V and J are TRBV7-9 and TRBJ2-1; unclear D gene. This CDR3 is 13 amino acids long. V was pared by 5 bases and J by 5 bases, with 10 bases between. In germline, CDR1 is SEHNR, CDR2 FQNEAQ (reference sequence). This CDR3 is CASSAQENNEQFF. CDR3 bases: TGTGCCAGCAGCGCGCAGGAAAACAATGAGCAGTTCTTC. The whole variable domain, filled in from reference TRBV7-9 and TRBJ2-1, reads DTGVSQNPRHKITKRGQNVTFRCDPISEHNRLYWYRQTLGQGPEFLTYFQNEAQLEKSRLLSDRFSAERPKGSFSTLEIQRTEQGDSAMYLCASSAQENNEQFFGPGTRLTVL.

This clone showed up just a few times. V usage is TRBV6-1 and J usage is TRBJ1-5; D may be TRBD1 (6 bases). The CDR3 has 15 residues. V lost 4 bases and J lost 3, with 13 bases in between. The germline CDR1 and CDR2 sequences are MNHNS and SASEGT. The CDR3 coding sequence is TGTGCCAGCAGTGCGTCACAGGGCTACAATCAGCCCCAGCATTTT. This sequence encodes CASSASQGYNQPQHF.

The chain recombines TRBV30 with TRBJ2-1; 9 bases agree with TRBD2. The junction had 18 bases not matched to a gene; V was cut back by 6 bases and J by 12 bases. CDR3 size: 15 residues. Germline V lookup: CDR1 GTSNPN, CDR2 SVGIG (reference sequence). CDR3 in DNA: TGTGCCTGTATAACAGCGGGGGGAACTTTTGACGGGCAGTTCTTC. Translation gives CACITAGGTFDGQFF. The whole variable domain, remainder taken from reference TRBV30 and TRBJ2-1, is SQTIHQWPATLVQPVGSPLSLECTVEGTSNPNLYWYRQAAGRGLQLLFYSVGIGQISSEVPQNLSASRPQDRQFILSSKKLLLSDSGFYLCACITAGGTFDGQFFGPGTRLTVL.

DNA for the CDR3: TGTGCCAGCAGCTTTTTTGGGGAGGTCATTCAGTACTTC. Translation gives CASSFFGEVIQYF. The rearrangement joins TRBV7-8 to TRBJ2-4, with a possible D match to TRBD2 (6 bases). The CDR3 length is 13 residues. Germline V gene data show CDR1 as SGHVS and CDR2 as FQNEAQ. The V end was cut by 3 bases, the J end by 9 bases, with 12 bases between.

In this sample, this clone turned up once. The CDR3 region is CASSSDGAYTDTQYF. CDR3 coding DNA: TGTGCCAGCAGCTCAGACGGAGCCTACACAGATACGCAGTATTTT. This rearrangement joins TRBV5-6 to TRBJ2-3, with D unclear. V lost 3 bases, J lost 2 bases, and 13 bases lay in between. The CDR3 loop spans 15 amino acids. Germline loops: CDR1 SGHDT, CDR2 YYEEEE.

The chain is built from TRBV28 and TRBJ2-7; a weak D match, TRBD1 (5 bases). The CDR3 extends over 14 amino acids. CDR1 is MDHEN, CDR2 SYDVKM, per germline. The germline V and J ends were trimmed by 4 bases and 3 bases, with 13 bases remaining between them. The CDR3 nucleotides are TGTGCCAGCAGTTATCCGGACACGTTCTACGAGCAGTACTTC. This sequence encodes CASSYPDTFYEQYF.

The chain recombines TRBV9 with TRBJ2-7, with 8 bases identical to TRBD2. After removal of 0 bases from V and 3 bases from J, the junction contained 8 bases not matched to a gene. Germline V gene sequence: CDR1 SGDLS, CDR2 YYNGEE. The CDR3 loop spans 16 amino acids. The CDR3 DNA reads TGTGCCAGCAGCGTAGGGGCGGGGGGACGGGGCTACGAGCAGTACTTC. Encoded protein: CASSVGAGGRGYEQYF.

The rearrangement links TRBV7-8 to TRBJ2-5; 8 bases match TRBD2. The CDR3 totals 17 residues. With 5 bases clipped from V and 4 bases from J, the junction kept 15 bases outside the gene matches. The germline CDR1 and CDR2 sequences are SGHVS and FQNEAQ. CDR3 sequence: CASSLQIQREMGETQYF. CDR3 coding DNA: TGTGCCAGCAGCCTCCAGATCCAGCGGGAGATGGGAGAGACCCAGTACTTC.

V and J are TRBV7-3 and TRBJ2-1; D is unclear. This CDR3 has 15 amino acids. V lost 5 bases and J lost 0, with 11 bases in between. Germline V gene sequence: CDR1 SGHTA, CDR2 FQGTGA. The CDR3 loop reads CASSPSGLSYNEQFF. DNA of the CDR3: TGTGCCAGCAGCCCCTCCGGTCTCTCCTACAATGAGCAGTTCTTC. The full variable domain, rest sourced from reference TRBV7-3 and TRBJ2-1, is GAGVSQTPSNKVTEKGKYVELRCDPISGHTALYWYRQSLGQGPEFLIYFQGTGAADDSGLPNDRFFAVRPEGSVSTLKIQRTERGDSAVYLCASSPSGLSYNEQFFGPGTRLTVL.